The 9 T cell receptor beta chains in this list originate from one sample, sequenced in a study of T cells in localized non-small cell lung cancer. This table comes from immunoSEQ multiplex PCR, and its TCRdb copy is limited to in-frame clones, with some not included. The sample yields over 20,000 clones, nearly 90% seen once. This material consisted of peripheral blood mononuclear cells, taken before any cancer treatment. These receptors originate from an older male donor with stage II lung adenocarcinoma.

The chain couples TRBV9 to TRBJ2-7, with TRBD2 matching 13 bases. Germline V CDR1 and CDR2: SGDLS, YYNGEE. The CDR3 runs 17 residues. After removal of 4 bases from V and 6 bases from J, the junction contained 13 bases not matched to a gene. The CDR3 nucleotides are TGTGCCAGCAGCCTAACAGCAGGACTAGCGGGAGTAAGCGAGCAGTACTTC. Translating it yields CASSLTAGLAGVSEQYF.

This sequence joins TRBV2 and TRBJ2-1; D is undetermined. Germline assignment: CDR1 SNHLY and CDR2 FYNNEI. With 2 bases removed from V and 4 bases from J, the gap between germline ends came to 6 bases. This CDR3 has 13 amino acids. In DNA form, the CDR3 reads TGTGCCAGCAGTGAAAACCAATACAATGAGCAGTTCTTC. It encodes CASSENQYNEQFF.

The V call is TRBV4-1, the J call TRBJ1-1; D might be TRBD1 (5 bases). Germline V CDR1 and CDR2: MGHRA, YSYEKL. The length of the CDR3 is 15 residues. V was cut by 0 bases and J by 11 bases, with 19 bases left in between. The CDR3 loop is CASSQDNLRGSGAFF. CDR3 coding DNA: TGCGCCAGCAGCCAAGATAATCTGAGGGGTTCGGGGGCTTTCTTT.

The chain links TRBV12-5 to TRBJ2-5; 7 bases line up with TRBD1. Germline V lookup: CDR1 LGHNT, CDR2 FRNRAP. The V gene end was trimmed by 9 bases and the J gene end by 5 bases; junction bases not matched to a gene: 0. The CDR3 spans 10 residues. Here the CDR3 reads CASRGETQYF. The CDR3 DNA is TGTGCTAGCAGGGGGGAGACCCAGTACTTC.

The chain recombines TRBV6-6 with TRBJ2-2; D is unclear. Germline CDR1 is MNHNY and CDR2 is SVGAGI (reference sequence). The germline V and J ends were trimmed by 6 bases and 0 bases, with 14 bases remaining between them. This CDR3 has 16 amino acids. CDR3 sequence reads: CASSNNGLANTGELFF. CDR3 in DNA: TGTGCCAGCAGCAACAATGGGCTAGCGAACACCGGGGAGCTGTTTTTT.

The chain joins TRBV6-5 to TRBJ2-7, with D hard to call. Trimming removed 8 bases from V and 0 bases from J, with 11 bases in between. The CDR3 is 13 residues long. Germline loops: CDR1 MNHEY, CDR2 SVGAGI. The CDR3 is CASQRGSSYEQYF. The DNA of the CDR3 is TGTGCCAGCCAAAGAGGTAGCTCCTACGAGCAGTACTTC.

The chain combines TRBV5-1 with TRBJ2-1; TRBD2 aligns across 12 bases. The length of the CDR3 is 18 residues. V was clipped by 4 bases and J by 0 bases; unmatched bases: 8. Germline V gene lookup returns CDR1 SGHRS and CDR2 YFSETQ. CDR3 DNA: TGCGCCAGCAGCCCACTAGCGGGAGGCCCTAGCTCCTACAATGAGCAGTTCTTC. This encodes CASSPLAGGPSSYNEQFF.

The rearrangement uses TRBV28 and TRBJ2-5; 9 bases match TRBD2. The CDR3 loop spans 16 amino acids. Germline CDR1 reads MDHEN; CDR2 reads SYDVKM. V gave up 3 bases and J gave up 5 bases; unmatched junction bases: 10. The CDR3 sequence: CASSLLGLAGTETQYF. In nucleotides, the CDR3 is TGTGCCAGCAGTTTGTTGGGGCTAGCGGGAACGGAGACCCAGTACTTC.

This clone was detected only a few times. The chain employs TRBV29-1 and TRBJ2-7; 9 nucleotides match TRBD1. The CDR3 is 14 amino acids. Germline V gene data show CDR1 as SQVTM and CDR2 as ANQGSEA. With 4 bases clipped from V and 2 bases from J, the junction kept 6 bases outside the gene matches. The CDR3 protein is CSVGGTGTTYEQYF. CDR3 DNA: TGCAGCGTTGGGGGGACAGGGACAACCTACGAGCAGTACTTC.